Each of the 14 T cell receptor beta chains below was sequenced from the same sample in a study of sequential checkpoint blockade in melanoma. Here immunoSEQ multiplex PCR was the method, and the copy in TCRdb shows in-frame clones only, minus some. Of around 30,000 clones listed, 82% are singletons. As to treatment: randomized to nivolumab then ipilimumab (arm A) or the reverse (arm B). The sample here was CD8+ T cells sorted from blood (inferred from file names), taken from a patient given nivolumab and ipilimumab in sequence. The origin of the receptors is a human donor with melanoma.

V and J are TRBV19 and TRBJ2-7, with 10 bases identical to TRBD2. The V segment lost 5 bases and the J segment 5 bases; nucleotides outside the gene matches: 9. This CDR3 is 15 amino acids long. From germline, CDR1 is LNHDA and CDR2 SQIVND (reference sequence). In nucleotides, the CDR3 is TGTGCCAGTAGTGGAGCGGGAGGGCCGACTAACGAGCAGTACTTC. Protein product: CASSGAGGPTNEQYF.

V gene TRBV7-2 combines with J gene TRBJ2-7; 7 bases line up with TRBD1. Germline CDR1 and CDR2: SGHTA and FQGNSA. The CDR3 sequence is 15 residues long. With 1 base clipped from V and 9 bases from J, the junction kept 12 bases outside the gene matches. The CDR3 nucleotides are TGTGCCAGCAGCTTAGTGATAGGACAGGACAGGAGGCAGTACTTC. This gives the protein CASSLVIGQDRRQYF.

In this sample, this clone turned up a few times. The rearrangement joins TRBV30 to TRBJ2-7; 7 bases match TRBD2. This CDR3 region has 14 residues. Per germline, CDR1 GTSNPN and CDR2 SVGIG (reference sequence). With V trimmed by 0 bases and J by 3 bases, 5 bases remained unmatched. The CDR3 loop is CAWSVIGGSYEQYF. The CDR3 nucleotides read TGTGCCTGGAGTGTGATCGGGGGGAGCTACGAGCAGTACTTC.

This clone came up once. J is TRBJ2-1 and V is TRBV30, with 7 bases identical to TRBD2. V lost 1 base, J lost 7 bases, and 4 bases stayed unmatched. The CDR3 extends over 13 amino acids. Per germline, CDR1 GTSNPN and CDR2 SVGIG (reference sequence). Here the CDR3 reads CAWSAGGRNEQFF. The CDR3 region has the DNA TGTGCCTGGAGTGCTGGCGGGAGAAATGAGCAGTTCTTC.

In its sample, this clone is medium-sized (0.01 to 0.1%). The chain joins TRBV19 to TRBJ2-7, with 7 nucleotides matching TRBD1. Germline CDR1 and CDR2: LNHDA and SQIVND (reference sequence). The CDR3 is 14 residues long. Trimming removed 3 bases from V and 5 bases from J; junction bases left unmatched: 7. The CDR3 loop reads CASSIFDRANEQYF. The CDR3 nucleotides read TGTGCCAGTAGTATTTTTGACAGGGCCAACGAGCAGTACTTC.

The CDR3: CASSPGQGWEQYF. DNA of the CDR3: TGTGCCAGCAGCCCCGGACAGGGGTGGGAGCAGTACTTC. The chain combines TRBV13 with TRBJ2-7; 9 bases align to TRBD1. V lost 5 bases to trimming and J lost 7 bases; unmatched junction nucleotides: 6. From germline, CDR1 is PRHDT and CDR2 FYEKMQ (reference sequence). There are 13 residues in the CDR3.

V gene TRBV9 combines with J gene TRBJ1-6, with D perhaps TRBD1 (5 bases). The length of the CDR3 is 18 residues. V lost 4 bases to trimming and J lost 9 bases, with 26 bases between them. The germline V gene has CDR1 SGDLS and CDR2 YYNGEE. This CDR3 is CASSHPAGGVMIGSPLHF. Here the CDR3 DNA reads TGTGCCAGCAGCCACCCTGCGGGGGGGGTTATGATCGGTTCACCCCTCCACTTT.

V gene TRBV5-6 combines with J gene TRBJ2-7, with unresolved D. Germline CDR1 SGHDT, CDR2 YYEEEE. This CDR3 comprises 13 residues. Trimming removed 2 bases at V and 1 base at J, with 7 bases between. This chain's CDR3 is CASSFANSYEQYF. The CDR3, as DNA: TGTGCCAGCAGCTTCGCTAATTCCTACGAGCAGTACTTC.

This clone was counted a single time. V is TRBV28 and J is TRBJ1-5, with TRBD1 identical over 9 bases. After removal of 3 bases from V and 7 bases from J, the junction contained 4 bases not matched to a gene. CDR3 size: 14 residues. CDR1 and CDR2 (germline): MDHEN, SYDVKM. The DNA for the CDR3 is TGTGCCAGCAGTTTCCGCGACAGGGGGCAGCCCCAGCATTTT. Its translation is CASSFRDRGQPQHF.

V and J are TRBV19 and TRBJ2-1; the match to TRBD2 covers 8 bases. There are 16 residues in the CDR3. CDR1 is LNHDA, CDR2 SQIVND, per germline (reference sequence). Trimming removed 7 bases from V and 4 bases from J; junction bases left unmatched: 12. CDR3 in amino acids: CASIPTGTRRYNEQFF. DNA of the CDR3: TGTGCCAGTATCCCAACCGGGACTAGACGATACAATGAGCAGTTCTTC. Supplemented by reference TRBV19 and TRBJ2-1, the full variable domain reads DGGITQSPKYLFRKEGQNVTLSCEQNLNHDAMYWYRQDPGQGLRLIYYSQIVNDFQKGDIAEGYSVSREKKESFPLTVTSAQKNPTAFYLCASIPTGTRRYNEQFFGPGTRLTVL.

This rearrangement joins TRBV27 to TRBJ2-5; 7 bases agree with TRBD1. The CDR3 has 14 amino acids. Germline V CDR1 and CDR2: MNHEY, SMNVEV (reference sequence). The trim removed 5 bases at V and 5 bases at J, leaving 8 bases unmatched. The CDR3 reads CASSLIGGLETQYF. DNA for the CDR3: TGTGCCAGCAGTCTCATAGGGGGCCTGGAGACCCAGTACTTC.

The V call is TRBV19, the J call TRBJ1-4; D perhaps matches TRBD1 (6 bases). The V and J ends lost 7 bases and 6 bases respectively, with 18 bases between them. The CDR3 extends over 15 amino acids. Germline values: CDR1 LNHDA, CDR2 SQIVND (reference sequence). This CDR3 is CASMDRGARDEKLFF. The DNA for the CDR3 is TGTGCCAGTATGGATCGGGGGGCAAGGGATGAAAAACTGTTTTTT.

Concerning this clone itself: Distinct nucleotide sequences in the sample also encode this CDR3. V usage is TRBV11-2 and J usage is TRBJ1-2; possibly TRBD1 for D (6 bases). Trimming removed 5 bases from V and 4 bases from J, with 11 bases in between. CDR3 size: 13 residues. The V gene's germline CDR1 is SGHAT and CDR2 FQNNGV. The CDR3 sequence is CASSLEGGYGYTF. The DNA for the CDR3 is TGTGCCAGCAGCCTCGAAGGGGGCTATGGCTACACCTTC.

This clone appeared a few times. This sequence joins TRBV19 and TRBJ1-1; possible D gene TRBD1, 6 bases. Germline CDR1 LNHDA, CDR2 SQIVND (reference sequence). The CDR3 sequence is 17 residues long. V was pared by 0 bases and J by 2 bases, with 16 bases between. The DNA of the CDR3 is TGTGCCAGTAGTATAGAGCCTGGGGGGGCAGCCAACACTGAAGCTTTCTTT. This codes for CASSIEPGGAANTEAFF. The whole variable domain, remainder taken from reference TRBV19 and TRBJ1-1, is DGGITQSPKYLFRKEGQNVTLSCEQNLNHDAMYWYRQDPGQGLRLIYYSQIVNDFQKGDIAEGYSVSREKKESFPLTVTSAQKNPTAFYLCASSIEPGGAANTEAFFGQGTRLTVV.